The 15 T cell receptor beta chains below all came from one sample that was sequenced in a study of regulatory T cells in long-lasting Graves disease. Relying on iRepertoire HTBI primers and Arm-PCR of CDR3 regions, the team built TCR beta libraries. TCRdb reprocessed the multiplex PCR reads with MiXCR, giving one entry per CDR3 protein. Of about 420,000 distinct CDR3 sequences in the sample, less than 20% are singletons; the top ten hold about 25%. The time point here: newly diagnosed GD, antithyroid drugs for less than 3 months. After RNA was extracted from PBMCs, the TCR library was made from it. The sample was also reused in another study, on T cells in Graves' hyperthyroidism and ophthalmopathy.

Sequenced here: peripheral blood mononuclear cells (PBMCs), sampled at new diagnosis, from a patient treated with antithyroid drugs. The receptors come from a woman between 18 and 29 years old with Graves disease.

This clonotype was detected ten times or more. The rearrangement uses TRBV10-2 and TRBJ2-5; TRBD2 aligns across 13 bases. Germline V lookup: CDR1 WSHSY, CDR2 SAAADI. Germline trimming cut 7 bases from V and 1 base from J; bases unmatched to any gene: 9. The CDR3 covers 17 residues. The CDR3 sequence: CASTGLAGVRTQETQYF. The CDR3 DNA follows: TGCGCCAGCACCGGACTAGCGGGAGTGAGGACCCAAGAGACCCAGTACTTC.

The chain employs TRBV10-3 and TRBJ1-2; D gene uncertain. CDR3 length equals 14 residues. CDR1 is ENHRY and CDR2 is SYGVKD in the germline V gene. V gave up 0 bases and J gave up 8 bases, with 13 bases separating them. CDR3 region: CAISESTGEQGYTF. The CDR3 DNA reads as TGTGCCATCAGTGAGTCGACTGGGGAACAGGGCTACACCTTC.

This clonotype was counted only a few times. The V gene is TRBV6-1, the J gene TRBJ1-2, with 7 bases that match TRBD1. Per germline, CDR1 MNHNS and CDR2 SASEGT. The CDR3 spans 15 residues. The junction had 8 bases not matched to a gene; V was cut back by 5 bases and J by 2 bases. Here the CDR3 reads CASSQRDRVNYGYTF. The CDR3 DNA is TGTGCCAGCAGTCAGCGGGACAGAGTCAACTATGGCTACACCTTC.

This clonotype was counted between two and nine times. CDR3 bases: TGCGCCAGCAGTGAGGGGGGGCTTGTGGAGACCCAGTACTTC. Amino acid sequence: CASSEGGLVETQYF. This chain joins TRBV10-1 and TRBJ2-5, with D possibly being TRBD1 or TRBD2 (6 bases each). Trimming shortened V by 2 bases and J by 5 bases, and 12 bases separated the two germline ends. Germline CDR1 WNHNN, CDR2 SYGVQD (reference sequence). This CDR3 region has 14 residues.

The V call is TRBV20-1, the J call TRBJ2-1; either TRBD1 or TRBD2 may fit D (5 bases each). The CDR3 runs 17 residues. V shed 5 bases and J shed 4 bases, with 24 bases lying between them. Germline V gene data show CDR1 as DFQATT and CDR2 as SNEGSKA (reference sequence). The CDR3 here is CSAGSRGKGTAYNEQFF. CDR3 sequence (DNA): TGCAGTGCTGGATCTAGGGGAAAGGGGACCGCTTACAATGAGCAGTTCTTC.

This clonotype was seen repeatedly, ten times or more. The V gene is TRBV28, the J gene TRBJ1-1, with D tentatively TRBD1 (5 bases). This CDR3 region has 12 residues. CDR1 and CDR2 from the germline V gene are MDHEN and SYDVKM. The CDR3 DNA reads as TGTGCGCCCGTGGGGCTTAAACCTGAAGCTTTCTTT. Encoded protein: CAPVGLKPEAFF.

This clonotype has at least ten counts. This sequence joins TRBV4-2 and TRBJ2-5; 9 nucleotides align to TRBD2. Germline V CDR1 and CDR2: LGHNA, YNFKEQ. The CDR3 totals 18 residues. V trimming: 4 bases; J trimming: 4 bases; junction bases outside the gene matches: 16. As DNA, the CDR3 is TGTGCCAGCAGCCGAGAGGTGGCTAGCGGGATAGGGGGAGAGACCCAGTACTTC. Translation gives CASSREVASGIGGETQYF.

This clonotype was seen a handful of times. CDR3 bases: TGTGCCAGCAGTTTAAGCGGGAGTGTGGATGAGCAGTTCTTC. Its protein product is CASSLSGSVDEQFF. The gene calls are TRBV12-3 or TRBV12-4 and TRBJ2-1; 8 bases align to TRBD2. CDR3 length: 14 residues. The J segment lost 8 bases and the V segment lost 2 bases, leaving 5 bases of the junction unmatched.

This clonotype turned up a few times. The chain is built from TRBV18 and TRBJ2-5, with D unclear. This CDR3 region has 13 residues. CDR1 and CDR2 (germline): KGHSH, LQKENI. Trimming removed 5 bases from V and 3 bases from J, with 10 bases in between. The CDR3 nucleotides read TGTGCCAGCTCAACTGGCCAGGAAGAGACCCAGTACTTC. Translated, it gives CASSTGQEETQYF.

This clonotype was seen ten or more times. The chain couples TRBV6-2 or TRBV6-3 to TRBJ1-6; 9 bases map to TRBD1. The junction had 3 bases not matched to a gene; V was cut back by 8 bases and J by 7 bases. Germline assignment: CDR1 MNHEY and CDR2 SVGEGT. The CDR3 is made up of 13 amino acids. As DNA, the CDR3 is TGTGCCAGCCGGGACAGGGAAAATTCACCCCTCCACTTT. Its protein product is CASRDRENSPLHF.

This clonotype was observed many times. The chain uses TRBV11-3 and TRBJ1-1, with TRBD1 as a possible D gene (5 bases). Germline V lookup: CDR1 SGHNT, CDR2 YENEEA. V was clipped by 3 bases and J by 4 bases, with 12 bases between them. The CDR3 consists of 14 residues. CDR3 nucleotide sequence: TGTGCCAGCAGCTTTAGGGGAGCGGGCACTGAAGCTTTCTTT. Translated, it gives CASSFRGAGTEAFF.

The rearrangement joins TRBV12-3 or TRBV12-4 to TRBJ2-5; D unresolved. With 4 bases removed from V and 5 bases from J, the gap between germline ends came to 11 bases. CDR3 length: 13 amino acids. CDR3 DNA sequence: TGTGCCAGCAGTTGGGTGGAAGCGGAGACCCAGTACTTC. Protein: CASSWVEAETQYF.

This chain connects TRBV12-3 or TRBV12-4 to TRBJ2-1, with a tentative D call TRBD2 (5 bases). V was shortened by 3 bases and J by 6 bases, with 12 bases between the two germline ends. This CDR3 is built from 14 residues. CDR3 region: CASSLGAAVNEQFF. The CDR3 DNA reads TGTGCCAGCAGTTTGGGAGCTGCGGTCAATGAGCAGTTCTTC.

A remark on this clonotype: The conserved phenylalanine or tryptophan is not found at the CDR3 terminus, so this likely reflects a read error. V gene TRBV5-5 combines with J gene TRBJ2-1; D perhaps matches TRBD1 (7 bases). CDR1 and CDR2 from the germline V gene are SGHKS and YYEKEE (reference sequence). V lost 1 base and J 8 bases, leaving 19 bases between the germline ends. The CDR3 spans 16 residues. The CDR3 loop is CASSLMDRPGRYEQFL. The CDR3 DNA follows: TGTGCCAGCAGCTTGATGGACAGGCCGGGGAGGTATGAGCAGTTCCTC.

This clonotype was recorded at least ten times. This sequence joins TRBV3-1 and TRBJ2-5; 14 nucleotides agree with TRBD2. The junction had 15 bases not matched to a gene; V was cut back by 7 bases and J by 5 bases. The CDR3 totals 18 residues. Germline V CDR1 and CDR2: LGHDT, YNNKEL (reference sequence). The chain's CDR3 is CASIGGRLAGGRGETQYF. The CDR3 nucleotides are TGTGCCAGCATAGGGGGAAGACTAGCGGGAGGGCGAGGGGAGACCCAGTACTTC.